A single sample gave rise to the 16 T cell receptor beta chains below, sequenced in a study of identical twins. TCRdb passed the 5' RACE reads through MiXCR, listing each CDR3 protein once. In the table there are roughly 480,000 distinct CDR3 sequences, approximately 25% of which are singletons. The data also belong to a second study, concerning T cells expressing NK-cell markers.

What was sequenced was CD4+ T cells sorted from blood. The receptors here all came from a woman between 18 and 30 years old in good health.

The gene calls are TRBV7-2 and TRBJ1-4; D gene ambiguous. The ends were cut back, 2 bases at V and 5 bases at J, with 3 bases in the middle. The germline V gene has CDR1 SGHTA and CDR2 FQGNSA. The CDR3 covers 12 residues. As DNA, the CDR3 is TGTGCCAGCAGCTTACGCAATGAAAAACTGTTTTTT. Translation gives CASSLRNEKLFF.

The CDR3 loop reads CASSRLAGGNTGELFF. The CDR3 DNA reads TGCGCCAGCTCCCGTTTAGCGGGGGGAAACACCGGGGAGCTGTTTTTT. This chain uses TRBV5-1 with TRBJ2-2; TRBD2 matches 10 bases. CDR1 is SGHRS and CDR2 is YFSETQ in the germline V gene. CDR3 length equals 16 residues. The V and J ends lost 7 bases and 2 bases, in that order; junction bases with no gene match: 8. The full variable domain, with the rest looked up from reference TRBV5-1 and TRBJ2-2, is KAGVTQTPRYLIKTRGQQVTLSCSPISGHRSVSWYQQTPGQGLQFLFEYFSETQRNKGNFPGRFSGRQFSNSRSEMNVSTLELGDSALYLCASSRLAGGNTGELFFGEGSRLTVL.

This clonotype was seen only a few times. The chain is built from TRBV6-2 or TRBV6-3 and TRBJ1-1; weak D call: TRBD1 (5 bases). Germline assignment: CDR1 MNHEY and CDR2 SVGEGT. Deletions cut 4 bases from V and 6 bases from J, with 12 bases between. This CDR3 has 13 amino acids. This CDR3 is CASSLIQGAEAFF. The CDR3 coding sequence is TGTGCCAGCAGTTTAATACAAGGGGCTGAAGCTTTCTTT.

V is TRBV7-8 and J is TRBJ2-3, with 7 nucleotides matching TRBD2. Unmatched junction bases numbered 12, after V lost 7 bases and J lost 5 bases. The CDR3 extends over 15 amino acids. Germline CDR1 SGHVS, CDR2 FQNEAQ. As DNA, the CDR3 is TGTGCCAGCACCCTCGGGAGGCCCCCGGGAGATACGCAGTATTTT. This codes for CASTLGRPPGDTQYF.

This rearrangement joins TRBV9 to TRBJ2-3; 11 bases agree with TRBD2. V gave up 4 bases and J gave up 5 bases; unmatched junction bases: 12. CDR3 length equals 17 residues. The germline V gene encodes CDR1 SGDLS and CDR2 YYNGEE. The DNA of the CDR3 is TGTGCCAGCAGCCCTCGCACTAGCGGGGGTTATGGAGATACGCAGTATTTT. Translated: CASSPRTSGGYGDTQYF.

The chain is built from TRBV5-1 and TRBJ1-2, with no clear D. The CDR3 contains 13 residues. The V gene's germline CDR1 is SGHRS and CDR2 YFSETQ. Trimming left V 0 bases short and J 6 bases short, with 9 bases between. CDR3 nucleotide sequence: TGCGCCAGCAGCTTGGACGCCATAAATGGCTACACCTTC. Translating gives CASSLDAINGYTF.

In this sample, this clonotype turned up many times. This sequence joins TRBV20-1 and TRBJ1-2; D remains ambiguous. Trimming took off 0 bases at V and 5 bases at J, with 16 bases between the two ends. Germline V CDR1 and CDR2: DFQATT, SNEGSKA (reference sequence). This CDR3 has 15 amino acids. CDR3 nucleotides: TGCAGTGCTAGAGATCGGATTAGCCAGTCGTATGGCTACACCTTC. Protein: CSARDRISQSYGYTF.

The chain carries TRBV10-3 and TRBJ2-2; 8 positions match TRBD2. With V trimmed by 4 bases and J by 4 bases, 8 bases remained unmatched. This CDR3 contains 16 residues. Germline loops: CDR1 ENHRY, CDR2 SYGVKD. CDR3 DNA: TGTGCCATCAGTGGTACTAGCGGTCGTGTCACCGGGGAGCTGTTTTTT. It codes for CAISGTSGRVTGELFF.

This clonotype was counted only a few times. The chain combines TRBV11-2 with TRBJ2-1; no clear D gene. The CDR3 contains 17 residues. V was trimmed by 6 bases and J by 8 bases, leaving 26 bases between them. Per the germline V gene, CDR1 is SGHAT and CDR2 is FQNNGV. The CDR3 sequence is CASRQPGRTSRGYEQFF. In nucleotides, the CDR3 is TGTGCCAGCAGACAACCAGGACGGACGTCCCGCGGCTATGAGCAGTTCTTC.

V gene TRBV5-5 combines with J gene TRBJ1-1; D is undetermined. V was clipped by 1 base and J by 1 base, with 8 bases between them. Germline V gene sequence: CDR1 SGHKS, CDR2 YYEKEE (reference sequence). The CDR3 spans 14 residues. This CDR3 is CASSLNVGNTEAFF. The DNA of the CDR3 is TGTGCCAGCAGCTTGAATGTAGGGAACACTGAAGCTTTCTTT.

The J gene is TRBJ2-5, the V gene TRBV12-3 or TRBV12-4, with unresolved D. The CDR3 covers 14 residues. The germline V and J ends were trimmed by 1 base and 1 base, with 7 bases remaining between them. This CDR3 is CASSLGAFQETQYF. DNA of the CDR3: TGTGCCAGCAGTTTAGGGGCGTTCCAAGAGACCCAGTACTTC.

In its sample, this clonotype was seen a few times. The chain has TRBV6-2 or TRBV6-3 and TRBJ2-1; the D is unclear. Trimming removed 2 bases from V and 0 bases from J, with 14 bases in between. The CDR3 totals 17 residues. Germline V lookup: CDR1 MNHEY, CDR2 SVGEGT. This CDR3 is CASSYLPQRPSYNEQFF. CDR3 coding DNA: TGTGCCAGCAGTTACCTCCCCCAGCGCCCCTCCTACAATGAGCAGTTCTTC.

The V and J genes are TRBV5-1 and TRBJ2-1, with unresolved D. The germline V and J ends were trimmed by 1 base and 5 bases, with 13 bases remaining between them. Per the germline V gene, CDR1 is SGHRS and CDR2 is YFSETQ. CDR3 size: 15 residues. The CDR3 region has the DNA TGCGCCAGCAGCTTGTTGTTGGTTGTGGACAATGAGCAGTTCTTC. Translation gives CASSLLLVVDNEQFF.

This clonotype was observed a handful of times. The genes are TRBV5-1 and TRBJ1-5, with a weak D call TRBD1 (6 bases). The germline CDR1 and CDR2 sequences are SGHRS and YFSETQ. Between the trimmed V and J ends, which lost 4 bases and 4 bases, there was a span of 21 bases. The CDR3 is 17 residues long. The CDR3 region has the DNA TGCGCCAGCAGCCTCGGGGATGGCAGGGGAAGTAATCAGCCCCAGCATTTT. Encoded protein: CASSLGDGRGSNQPQHF.

V gene TRBV6-5 combines with J gene TRBJ1-5; D possibly corresponds to TRBD1 (6 bases). Germline values: CDR1 MNHEY, CDR2 SVGAGI. The ends were cut back, 2 bases at V and 7 bases at J, with 9 bases in the middle. There are 13 residues in the CDR3. Written as DNA, the CDR3 is TGTGCCAGCAGTTACAGGGGGGCCCAGCCCCAGCATTTT. It encodes CASSYRGAQPQHF.

V usage is TRBV6-2 or TRBV6-3 and J usage is TRBJ2-2; 7 bases fit TRBD1. This CDR3 region has 18 residues. In germline, CDR1 is MNHEY, CDR2 SVGEGT. With 0 bases clipped from V and 1 base from J, the junction kept 8 bases outside the gene matches. CDR3 coding DNA: TGTGCCAGCAGTTACTCGATTAGGGGGCCTAAGAACACCGGGGAGCTGTTTTTT. Translating gives CASSYSIRGPKNTGELFF.